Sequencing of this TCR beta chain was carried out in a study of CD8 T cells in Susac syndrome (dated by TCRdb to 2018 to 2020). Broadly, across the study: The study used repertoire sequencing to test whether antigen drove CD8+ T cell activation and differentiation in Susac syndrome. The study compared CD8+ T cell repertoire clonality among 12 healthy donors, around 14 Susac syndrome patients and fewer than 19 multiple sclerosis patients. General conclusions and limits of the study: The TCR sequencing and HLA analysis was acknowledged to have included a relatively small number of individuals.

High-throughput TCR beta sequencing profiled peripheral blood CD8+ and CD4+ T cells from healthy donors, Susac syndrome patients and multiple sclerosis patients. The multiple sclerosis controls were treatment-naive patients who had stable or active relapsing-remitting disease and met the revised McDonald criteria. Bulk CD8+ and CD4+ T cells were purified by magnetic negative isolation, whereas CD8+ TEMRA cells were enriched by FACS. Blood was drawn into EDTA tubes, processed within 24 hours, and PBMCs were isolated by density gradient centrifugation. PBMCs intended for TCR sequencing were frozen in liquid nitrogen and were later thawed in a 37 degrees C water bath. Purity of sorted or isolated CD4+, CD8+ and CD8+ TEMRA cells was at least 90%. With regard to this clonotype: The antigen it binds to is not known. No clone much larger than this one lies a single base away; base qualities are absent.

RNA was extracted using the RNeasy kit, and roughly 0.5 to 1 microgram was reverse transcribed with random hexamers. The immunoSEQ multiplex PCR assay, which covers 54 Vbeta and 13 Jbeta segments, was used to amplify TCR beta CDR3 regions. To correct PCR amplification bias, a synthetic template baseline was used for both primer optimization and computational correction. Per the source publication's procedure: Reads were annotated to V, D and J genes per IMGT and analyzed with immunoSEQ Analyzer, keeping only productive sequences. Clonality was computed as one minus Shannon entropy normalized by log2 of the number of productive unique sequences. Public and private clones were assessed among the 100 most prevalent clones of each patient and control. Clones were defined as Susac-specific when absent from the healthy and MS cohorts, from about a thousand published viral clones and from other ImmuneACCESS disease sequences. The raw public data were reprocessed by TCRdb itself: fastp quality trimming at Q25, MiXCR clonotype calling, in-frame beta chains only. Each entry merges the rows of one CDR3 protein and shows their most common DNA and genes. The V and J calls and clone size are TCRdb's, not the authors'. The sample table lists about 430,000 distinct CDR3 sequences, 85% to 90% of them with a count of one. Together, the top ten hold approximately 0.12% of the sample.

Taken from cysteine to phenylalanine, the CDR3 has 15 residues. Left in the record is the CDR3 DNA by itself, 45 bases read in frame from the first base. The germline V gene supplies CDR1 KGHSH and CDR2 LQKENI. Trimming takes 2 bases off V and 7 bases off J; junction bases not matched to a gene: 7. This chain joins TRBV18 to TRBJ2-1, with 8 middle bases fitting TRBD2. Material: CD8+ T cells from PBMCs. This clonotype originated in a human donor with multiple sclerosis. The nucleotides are TGTGCCAGCTCACCATCCAGCGGGGGTAAGAATGAGCAGTTCTTC. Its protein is CASSPSSGGKNEQFF.